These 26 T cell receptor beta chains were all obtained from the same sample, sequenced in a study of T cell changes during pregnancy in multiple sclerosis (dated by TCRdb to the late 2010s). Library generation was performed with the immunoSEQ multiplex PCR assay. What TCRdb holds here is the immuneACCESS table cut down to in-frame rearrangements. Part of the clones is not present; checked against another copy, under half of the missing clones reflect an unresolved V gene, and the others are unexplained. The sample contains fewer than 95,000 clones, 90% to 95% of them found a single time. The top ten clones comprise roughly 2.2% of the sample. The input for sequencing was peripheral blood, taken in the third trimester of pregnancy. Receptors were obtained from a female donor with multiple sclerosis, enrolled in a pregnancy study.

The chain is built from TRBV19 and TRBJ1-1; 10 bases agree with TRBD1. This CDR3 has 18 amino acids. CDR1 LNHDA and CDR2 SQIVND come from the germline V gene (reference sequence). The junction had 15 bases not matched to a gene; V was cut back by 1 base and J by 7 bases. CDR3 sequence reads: CASSIVGAGRQGAGEAFF. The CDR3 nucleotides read TGTGCCAGTAGTATAGTTGGGGCAGGTCGACAGGGGGCCGGTGAAGCTTTCTTT.

The CDR3: CASRPSGTGDGYTF. The CDR3 DNA is TGTGCCAGCAGGCCCTCCGGGACAGGGGATGGCTACACCTTC. This chain uses TRBV28 with TRBJ1-2; TRBD1 matches 10 bases. Germline CDR1 is MDHEN and CDR2 is SYDVKM. The J segment lost 6 bases and the V segment lost 6 bases, leaving 7 bases of the junction unmatched. The length of the CDR3 is 14 residues.

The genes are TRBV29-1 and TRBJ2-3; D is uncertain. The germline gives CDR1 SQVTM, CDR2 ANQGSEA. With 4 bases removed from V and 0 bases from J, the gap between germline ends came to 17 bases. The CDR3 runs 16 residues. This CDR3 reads CSVVETPRISTDTQYF. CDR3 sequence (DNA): TGCAGCGTTGTAGAAACCCCCAGAATAAGCACAGATACGCAGTATTTT.

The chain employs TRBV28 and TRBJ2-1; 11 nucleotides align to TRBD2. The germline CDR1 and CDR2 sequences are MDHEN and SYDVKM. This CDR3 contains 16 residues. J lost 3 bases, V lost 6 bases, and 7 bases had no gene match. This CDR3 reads CASSPLAGDLYNEQFF. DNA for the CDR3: TGTGCCAGCAGCCCACTAGCGGGAGATCTCTACAATGAGCAGTTCTTC.

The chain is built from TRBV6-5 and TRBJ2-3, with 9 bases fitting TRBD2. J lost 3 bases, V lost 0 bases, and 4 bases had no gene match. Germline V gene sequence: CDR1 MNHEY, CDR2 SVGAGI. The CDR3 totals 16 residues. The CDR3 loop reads CASSYSAGGWTDTQYF. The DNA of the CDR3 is TGTGCCAGCAGTTACTCGGCGGGAGGGTGGACAGATACGCAGTATTTT.

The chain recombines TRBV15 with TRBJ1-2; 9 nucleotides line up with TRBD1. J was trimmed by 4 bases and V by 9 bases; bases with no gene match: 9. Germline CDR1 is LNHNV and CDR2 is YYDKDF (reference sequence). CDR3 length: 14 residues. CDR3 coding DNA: TGTGCCACTTCAAAACAGGGGGCGACCTATGGCTACACCTTC. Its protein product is CATSKQGATYGYTF.

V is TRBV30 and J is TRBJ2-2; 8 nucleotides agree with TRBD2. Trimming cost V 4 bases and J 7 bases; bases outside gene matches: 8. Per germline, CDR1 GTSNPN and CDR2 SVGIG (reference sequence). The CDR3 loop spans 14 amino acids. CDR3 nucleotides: TGTGCCTGGAAGACTAGCGCCAATATCGGGGAGCTGTTTTTT. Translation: CAWKTSANIGELFF. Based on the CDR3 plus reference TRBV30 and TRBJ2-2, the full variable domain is SQTIHQWPATLVQPVGSPLSLECTVEGTSNPNLYWYRQAAGRGLQLLFYSVGIGQISSEVPQNLSASRPQDRQFILSSKKLLLSDSGFYLCAWKTSANIGELFFGEGSRLTVL.

In DNA form, the CDR3 reads TGTGCCAGCAGTGACCCCGCTCGGCCAGGGGAAGAGACCCAGTACTTC. Protein product: CASSDPARPGEETQYF. V usage is TRBV2 and J usage is TRBJ2-5; D might be TRBD1 (6 bases). Germline V gives CDR1 SNHLY, CDR2 FYNNEI. Trimming removed 3 bases at V and 3 bases at J, with 17 bases between. The CDR3 has 16 residues.

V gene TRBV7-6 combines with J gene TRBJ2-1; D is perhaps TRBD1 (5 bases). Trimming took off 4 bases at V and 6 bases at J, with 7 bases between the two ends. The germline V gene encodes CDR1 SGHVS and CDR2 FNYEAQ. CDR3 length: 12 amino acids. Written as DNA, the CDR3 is TGTGCCAGCAGCTCTCAGGGCAATGAGCAGTTCTTC. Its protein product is CASSSQGNEQFF.

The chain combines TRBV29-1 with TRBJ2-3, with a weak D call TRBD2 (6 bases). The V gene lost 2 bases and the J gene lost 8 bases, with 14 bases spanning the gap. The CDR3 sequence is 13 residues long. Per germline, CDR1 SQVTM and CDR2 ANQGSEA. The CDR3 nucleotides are TGCAGCGTTGAAAAACTAGCATCAGGTACGCAGTATTTT. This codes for CSVEKLASGTQYF.

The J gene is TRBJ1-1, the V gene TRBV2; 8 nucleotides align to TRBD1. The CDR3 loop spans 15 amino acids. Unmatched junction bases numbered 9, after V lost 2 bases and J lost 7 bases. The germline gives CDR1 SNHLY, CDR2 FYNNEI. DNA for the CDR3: TGTGCCAGCAGTGAAAATCAGGGGGCTAGCGATGAAGCTTTCTTT. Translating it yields CASSENQGASDEAFF.

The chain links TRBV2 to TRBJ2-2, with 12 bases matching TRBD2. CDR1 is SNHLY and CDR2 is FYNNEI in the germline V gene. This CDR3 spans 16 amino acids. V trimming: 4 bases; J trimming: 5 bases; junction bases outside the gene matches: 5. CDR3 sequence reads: CASSGWTSGTTGELFF. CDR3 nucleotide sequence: TGTGCCAGCAGTGGTTGGACTAGCGGGACTACCGGGGAGCTGTTTTTT.

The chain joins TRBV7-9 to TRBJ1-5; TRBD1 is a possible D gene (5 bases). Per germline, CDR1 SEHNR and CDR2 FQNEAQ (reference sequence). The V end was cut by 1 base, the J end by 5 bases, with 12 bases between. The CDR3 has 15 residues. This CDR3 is CASSLGWGGDQPQHF. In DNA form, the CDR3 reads TGTGCCAGCAGCTTAGGTTGGGGGGGGGATCAGCCCCAGCATTTT.

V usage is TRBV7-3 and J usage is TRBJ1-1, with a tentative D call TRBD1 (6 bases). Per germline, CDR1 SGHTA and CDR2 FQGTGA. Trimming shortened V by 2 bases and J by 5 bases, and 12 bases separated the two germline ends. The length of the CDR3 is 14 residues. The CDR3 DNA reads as TGTGCCAGCAGCTTAGGGGGGGCGGGAACTGAAGCTTTCTTT. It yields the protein CASSLGGAGTEAFF.

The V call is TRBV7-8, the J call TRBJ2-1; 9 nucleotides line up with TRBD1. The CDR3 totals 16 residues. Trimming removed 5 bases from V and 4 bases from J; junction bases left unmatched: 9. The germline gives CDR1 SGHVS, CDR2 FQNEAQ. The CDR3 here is CASSPRDRVTYNEQFF. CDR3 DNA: TGTGCCAGCAGCCCACGGGACAGGGTTACTTACAATGAGCAGTTCTTC.

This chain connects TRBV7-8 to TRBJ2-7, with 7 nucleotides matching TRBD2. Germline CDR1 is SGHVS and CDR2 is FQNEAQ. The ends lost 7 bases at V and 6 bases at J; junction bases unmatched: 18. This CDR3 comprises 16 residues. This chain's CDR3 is CASINERLGGSGEQYF. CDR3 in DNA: TGTGCCAGCATCAACGAAAGGCTCGGCGGGAGCGGCGAGCAGTACTTC.

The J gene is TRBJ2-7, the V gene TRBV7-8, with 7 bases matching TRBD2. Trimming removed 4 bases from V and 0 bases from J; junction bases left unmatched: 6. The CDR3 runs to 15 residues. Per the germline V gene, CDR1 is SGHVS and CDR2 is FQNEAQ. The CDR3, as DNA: TGTGCCAGCAGCTCGCTAGCGGTTAGCTCCTACGAGCAGTACTTC. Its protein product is CASSSLAVSSYEQYF.

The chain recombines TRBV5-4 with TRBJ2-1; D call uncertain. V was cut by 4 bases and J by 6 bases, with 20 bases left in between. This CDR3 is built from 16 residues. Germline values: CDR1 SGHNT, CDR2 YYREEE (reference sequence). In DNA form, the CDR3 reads TGTGCCAGCAGCCCTACTCTAACGCCCGTCGGCAATGAGCAGTTCTTC. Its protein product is CASSPTLTPVGNEQFF.

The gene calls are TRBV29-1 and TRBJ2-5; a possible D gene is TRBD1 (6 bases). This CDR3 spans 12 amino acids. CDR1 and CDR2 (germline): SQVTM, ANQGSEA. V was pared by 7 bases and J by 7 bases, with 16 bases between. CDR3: CSAHRAQGTQYF. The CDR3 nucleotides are TGCAGCGCCCATAGGGCACAGGGGACCCAGTACTTC.

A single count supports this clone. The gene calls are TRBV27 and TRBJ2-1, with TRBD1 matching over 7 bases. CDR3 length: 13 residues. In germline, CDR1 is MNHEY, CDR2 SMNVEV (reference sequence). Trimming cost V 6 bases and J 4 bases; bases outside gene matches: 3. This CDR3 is CASRTGSYNEQFF. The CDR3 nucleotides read TGTGCCAGCAGGACAGGGTCATACAATGAGCAGTTCTTC.

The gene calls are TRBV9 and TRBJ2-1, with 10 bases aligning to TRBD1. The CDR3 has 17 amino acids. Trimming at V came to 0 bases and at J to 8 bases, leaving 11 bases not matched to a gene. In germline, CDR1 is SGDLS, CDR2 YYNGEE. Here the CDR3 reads CASSVGWGGTGVDEQFF. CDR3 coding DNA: TGTGCCAGCAGCGTAGGATGGGGCGGGACAGGGGTTGATGAGCAGTTCTTC.

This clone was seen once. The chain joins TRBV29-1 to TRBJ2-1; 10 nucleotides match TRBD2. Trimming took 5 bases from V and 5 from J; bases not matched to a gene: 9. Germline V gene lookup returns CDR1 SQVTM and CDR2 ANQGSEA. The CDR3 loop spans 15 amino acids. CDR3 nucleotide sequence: TGCAGCGTTCTCGGGACTAGCGTCTTCCACAATGAGCAGTTCTTC. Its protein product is CSVLGTSVFHNEQFF.

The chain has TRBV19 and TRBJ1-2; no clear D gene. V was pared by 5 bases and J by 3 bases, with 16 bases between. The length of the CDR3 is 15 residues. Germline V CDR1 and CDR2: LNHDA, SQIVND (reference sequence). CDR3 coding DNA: TGTGCCAGTAGTGGACGTCGAGGGTCGGACTATGGCTACACCTTC. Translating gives CASSGRRGSDYGYTF.

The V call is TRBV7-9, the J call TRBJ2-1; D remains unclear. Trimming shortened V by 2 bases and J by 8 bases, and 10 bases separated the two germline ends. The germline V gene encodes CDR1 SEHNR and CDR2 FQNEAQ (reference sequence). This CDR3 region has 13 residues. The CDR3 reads CASSLIVADEQFF. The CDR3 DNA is TGTGCCAGCAGCTTAATTGTGGCGGATGAGCAGTTCTTC.

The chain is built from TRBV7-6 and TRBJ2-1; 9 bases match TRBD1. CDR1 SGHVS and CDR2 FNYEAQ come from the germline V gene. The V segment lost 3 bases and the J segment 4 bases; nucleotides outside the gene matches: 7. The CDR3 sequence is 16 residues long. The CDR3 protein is CASSFEPGQGYNEQFF. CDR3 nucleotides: TGTGCCAGCAGCTTTGAACCGGGACAGGGTTACAATGAGCAGTTCTTC.

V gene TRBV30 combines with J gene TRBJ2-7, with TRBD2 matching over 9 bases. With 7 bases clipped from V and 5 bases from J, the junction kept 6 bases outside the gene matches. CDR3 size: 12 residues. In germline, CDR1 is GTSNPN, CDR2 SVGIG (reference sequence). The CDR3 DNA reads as TGTGCCTCCACTAGCGGGCATCACGAGCAGTACTTC. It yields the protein CASTSGHHEQYF.